The rows below give T cell receptor beta chains drawn from one sample of a study of beta chain features in type 1 diabetes. The method was immunoSEQ multiplex PCR; TCRdb's version includes in-frame clones alone and lacks a portion of them. The sample has roughly 610,000 clones, roughly 16% seen once. Sample: naive CD4+ T cells from blood. Source of these receptors: a man between 18 and 29 years old in good health. Both conserved end residues are part of each CDR3. D genes are given only for firm matches. Size values are once, few and many counts, or a class for expanded clones, and some rows have none.

>few|TRBJ2-7|11|TRBV18|.
CASSDAAEQYF
TGTGCCAGCTCGGACGCGGCCGAGCAGTACTTC
>.|TRBJ1-2|11|TRBV28|.
CASSLLHGYTF
TGTGCCAGCAGTCTCCTTCACGGCTACACCTTC
>.|TRBJ1-5|16|TRBV4-1|.
CASSQEQVEAGQPQHF
TGCGCCAGCAGCCAAGAACAAGTTGAGGCGGGTCAGCCCCAGCATTTT
>.|TRBJ1-4|20|TRBV21-1|.
CASSKALVPTEGLANEKLFF
TGTGCCAGCAGCAAAGCGCTCGTCCCGACAGAAGGATTAGCTAATGAAAAACTGTTTTTT
>few|TRBJ1-2|14|TRBV28|.
CASSSLRDIKGYTF
TGTGCCAGCAGTAGCCTCCGGGACATAAAAGGCTACACCTTC
>.|TRBJ2-7|14|TRBV7-3|.
CASSLEGQSYEQYF
TGTGCCAGCAGCCTAGAAGGACAGTCCTACGAGCAGTACTTC
>once|TRBJ2-7|17|TRBV4-1|TRBD2
CASSQDDLAGGSYEQYF
TGCGCCAGCAGCCAAGACGATCTAGCGGGGGGATCCTACGAGCAGTACTTC
>.|TRBJ2-1|18|TRBV10-3|TRBD2
CAISATRTSPGGVDEQFF
TGTGCCATCAGTGCGACAAGGACTAGTCCTGGGGGGGTAGATGAGCAGTTCTTC
>few|TRBJ2-3|15|TRBV27|TRBD1
CASSRGTGRTDTQYF
TGTGCCAGCAGCCGTGGGACAGGACGCACAGATACGCAGTATTTT
>once|TRBJ1-2|17|TRBV5-1|TRBD1
CASSTGTGVVQNYGYTF
TGCGCCAGCAGCACCGGGACAGGGGTGGTCCAAAACTATGGCTACACCTTC
>.|TRBJ2-3|14|TRBV28|.
CASREGGSTDTQYF
TGTGCCAGCAGAGAAGGAGGAAGCACAGATACGCAGTATTTT
>.|TRBJ1-6|14|TRBV27|.
CASSGPGLNSPLHF
TGTGCCAGCAGTGGTCCGGGATTAAATTCACCCCTCCACTTT
>.|TRBJ2-5|14|TRBV5-1|TRBD1
CATSTGGGRETQYF
TGCGCCACCTCGACAGGGGGAGGGAGAGAGACCCAGTACTTC
>.|TRBJ2-1|16|TRBV18|TRBD1
CASSPKQGVGYNEQFF
TGTGCCAGCTCACCTAAACAGGGGGTGGGCTACAATGAGCAGTTCTTC
>.|TRBJ1-1|13|TRBV7-2|.
CASSLQENTEAFF
TGTGCCAGCAGTCTACAGGAGAACACTGAAGCTTTCTTT
>.|TRBJ2-7|15|TRBV6-5|.
CASSLDGILSYEQYF
TGTGCCAGCAGCTTGGACGGAATACTCTCCTACGAGCAGTACTTC
>.|TRBJ2-1|15|TRBV7-2|.
CASSSQQGPYNEQFF
TGTGCCAGCAGCTCCCAACAGGGACCCTACAATGAGCAGTTCTTC
>.|TRBJ2-7|14|TRBV11-1|.
CASSSPWTLYEQYF
TGTGCCAGCAGCTCTCCCTGGACGCTCTACGAGCAGTACTTC
>.|TRBJ2-1|13|TRBV30|.
CAWSVQTDNEQFF
TGTGCCTGGAGTGTACAGACGGACAATGAGCAGTTCTTC
>few|TRBJ2-1|15|TRBV25-1|.
CASSEPFTGKNEQFF
TGTGCCAGCAGTGAACCGTTTACAGGGAAAAATGAGCAGTTCTTC
>.|TRBJ1-1|14|TRBV13|.
CASSPGTANTEAFF
TGTGCCAGCAGCCCTGGGACGGCGAACACTGAAGCTTTCTTT
>.|TRBJ2-3|16|TRBV5-4|.
CASSLFSSLGTDTQYF
TGTGCCAGCAGCTTATTTAGCTCCCTTGGCACAGATACGCAGTATTTT
>.|TRBJ1-4|13|TRBV28|.
CASSGATNEKLFF
TGTGCCAGCAGCGGTGCAACTAATGAAAAACTGTTTTTT
>few|TRBJ2-5|16|TRBV15|TRBD2
CATSRDLTSGMETQYF
TGTGCCACCAGCAGAGATCTGACTAGCGGGATGGAGACCCAGTACTTC
>few|TRBJ2-7|15|TRBV6-1|.
CASSEAQGIRDEQYF
TGTGCCAGCAGTGAAGCGCAGGGTATTAGGGACGAGCAGTACTTC